The next 14 T cell receptor beta chains were all read from a single sample in a study of shared clonotypes between healthy human individuals (dated by TCRdb to about 2020). Library preparation was by the immunoSEQ multiplex PCR assay. TCRdb limited this immuneACCESS table to in-frame rearrangements with V and J called. A share of clones is missing; checked studies link under half to unresolved V genes, and the rest is unexplained. The sample table shows more than 2 million clones, and 80% to 95% are seen once. The ten largest clones represent less than 2% of the sample. CD8 naive samples were CD45RO-negative cells positively selected for CCR7, giving a CD45RA+CCR7+ population that excluded TemRA cells. The sequenced sample consisted of naive CD8+ T cells from PBMCs. Explained via the paper, the cell subset or site label denotes: CD45RA+CCR7+. The receptors derive from a man aged 18 to 35 in good health. Some clones in this sample may be carry-over from other donors' samples.

This clone was counted between two and nine times. In nucleotides, the CDR3 is TGTGCCAGCAGAGAATTCAGGGATAACTATGGCTACACCTTC. This codes for CASREFRDNYGYTF. The V gene is TRBV6-1, the J gene TRBJ1-2; perhaps TRBD1 as D (5 bases). The CDR3 has 14 amino acids. V shed 6 bases and J shed 1 base, with 12 bases lying between them. Germline V gene lookup returns CDR1 MNHNS and CDR2 SASEGT.

On this clone: This same CDR3 is encoded by further DNA sequences in the sample. The chain links TRBV27 to TRBJ2-1, with no clear D. With 2 bases removed from V and 4 bases from J, the gap between germline ends came to 9 bases. The CDR3 contains 14 residues. Germline CDR1 MNHEY, CDR2 SMNVEV (reference sequence). CDR3 loop: CASSLSGSYNEQFF. The DNA of the CDR3 is TGTGCCAGCAGTTTAAGTGGGTCATACAATGAGCAGTTCTTC.

The chain combines TRBV28 with TRBJ2-1; 12 bases map to TRBD1. Germline CDR1 and CDR2: MDHEN and SYDVKM. J was trimmed by 7 bases and V by 4 bases; bases with no gene match: 5. The CDR3 is 15 amino acids. CDR3 coding DNA: TGTGCCAGCAGTTATCCGGGACAGGGGGCGAATGAGCAGTTCTTC. It encodes CASSYPGQGANEQFF. The complete variable domain, with remaining parts taken from reference TRBV28 and TRBJ2-1, reads DVKVTQSSRYLVKRTGEKVFLECVQDMDHENMFWYRQDPGLGLRLIYFSYDVKMKEKGDIPEGYSVSREKKERFSLILESASTNQTSMYLCASSYPGQGANEQFFGPGTRLTVL.

This rearrangement joins TRBV6-1 to TRBJ1-1, with D hard to call. The CDR3 contains 14 residues. The V end lost 6 bases, the J end lost 8 bases, and 19 bases lay between the germline ends. Looked up from germline, CDR1 is MNHNS and CDR2 is SASEGT. Here the CDR3 DNA reads TGTGCCAGCAGCGACCGGCACCCATTGGGCGAAGCTTTCTTT. The encoded protein is CASSDRHPLGEAFF.

The rearrangement joins TRBV5-8 to TRBJ1-1; D perhaps matches TRBD1 (5 bases). Germline values: CDR1 SGHTS, CDR2 YDEGEE. The V end lost 8 bases, the J end lost 0 bases, and 11 bases lay between the germline ends. This CDR3 contains 13 residues. This chain's CDR3 is CASTTGVNTEAFF. CDR3 DNA sequence: TGTGCCAGTACAACAGGCGTGAACACTGAAGCTTTCTTT.

V is TRBV19 and J is TRBJ2-1; 9 nucleotides line up with TRBD2. The CDR3 extends over 16 amino acids. V lost 3 bases, J lost 2 bases, and 5 bases stayed unmatched. CDR1 is LNHDA, CDR2 SQIVND, per germline (reference sequence). This CDR3 reads CASSMLAGAAYNEQFF. In DNA, the CDR3 is TGTGCCAGTAGTATGTTAGCGGGAGCCGCCTACAATGAGCAGTTCTTC. The complete variable domain, with remaining parts taken from reference TRBV19 and TRBJ2-1, reads DGGITQSPKYLFRKEGQNVTLSCEQNLNHDAMYWYRQDPGQGLRLIYYSQIVNDFQKGDIAEGYSVSREKKESFPLTVTSAQKNPTAFYLCASSMLAGAAYNEQFFGPGTRLTVL.

DNA for the CDR3: TGCGCCAGCGCCTACCGTACGGGATACTACAATGAGCAGTTCTTC. It specifies CASAYRTGYYNEQFF. The V call is TRBV4-3, the J call TRBJ2-1; a possible D gene is TRBD2 (5 bases). In germline, CDR1 is LGHNA, CDR2 YSLEER. The CDR3 sequence is 15 residues long. V gave up 8 bases and J gave up 3 bases, with 17 bases separating them.

CDR3 nucleotide sequence: TGTGCCAGCAGTCGAGGGGCGGGAGCATACAATGAGCAGTTCTTC. Its protein product is CASSRGAGAYNEQFF. The chain uses TRBV6-6 and TRBJ2-1; 7 bases are shared with TRBD2. Trimming cost V 5 bases and J 4 bases; bases outside gene matches: 8. CDR1 MNHNY and CDR2 SVGAGI come from the germline V gene (reference sequence). The CDR3 is 15 residues long.

The V gene is TRBV25-1, the J gene TRBJ1-2; 7 nucleotides align to TRBD1. The CDR3 loop spans 13 amino acids. The V and J ends lost 1 base and 8 bases, in that order; junction bases with no gene match: 4. Germline-derived CDR1 and CDR2 are MGHDK and SYGVNS. The CDR3 sequence: CASSEWGQRGYTF. In DNA form, the CDR3 reads TGTGCCAGCAGTGAATGGGGACAGAGGGGCTACACCTTC.

The chain carries TRBV7-2 and TRBJ2-7; 9 nucleotides align to TRBD1. Germline trimming cut 2 bases from V and 4 bases from J; bases unmatched to any gene: 6. This CDR3 is built from 15 residues. Germline V lookup: CDR1 SGHTA, CDR2 FQGNSA. The CDR3 region has the DNA TGTGCCAGCAGCTTATCGGGACAGGGTTTTTACGAGCAGTACTTC. It codes for CASSLSGQGFYEQYF.

The gene calls are TRBV12-5 and TRBJ1-1, with TRBD1 matching 8 bases. The CDR3 sequence is 15 residues long. CDR1 is LGHNT and CDR2 is FRNRAP in the germline V gene. Trimming removed 3 bases from V and 3 bases from J; junction bases left unmatched: 6. The CDR3 region is CASGFSPGGYTEAFF. The CDR3 coding sequence is TGTGCTAGTGGTTTCTCTCCAGGGGGCTACACTGAAGCTTTCTTT.

V is TRBV13 and J is TRBJ1-2, with D tentatively TRBD1 (6 bases). CDR3 length: 17 amino acids. Germline CDR1 is PRHDT and CDR2 is FYEKMQ (reference sequence). Between the trimmed V and J ends, which lost 4 bases and 4 bases, there was a span of 22 bases. CDR3 DNA sequence: TGTGCCAGCAGCTCCGGTCCCGGGGGCGTACAAGTCTATGGCTACACCTTC. This gives the protein CASSSGPGGVQVYGYTF.

This chain connects TRBV7-2 to TRBJ2-3; D is uncertain. CDR3 length: 12 amino acids. The ends were cut back, 1 base at V and 4 bases at J, with 3 bases in the middle. Germline CDR1 reads SGHTA; CDR2 reads FQGNSA. CDR3 loop: CASSLGPDTQYF. The CDR3, as DNA: TGTGCCAGCAGCTTAGGGCCAGATACGCAGTATTTT. Looking up the rest from reference TRBV7-2 and TRBJ2-3 gives the full variable domain: GAGVSQSPSNKVTEKGKDVELRCDPISGHTALYWYRQSLGQGLEFLIYFQGNSAPDKSGLPSDRFSAERTGGSVSTLTIQRTQQEDSAVYLCASSLGPDTQYFGPGTRLTVL.

The chain combines TRBV27 with TRBJ2-7, with D maybe TRBD2 (6 bases). The CDR3 covers 13 residues. Germline V gives CDR1 MNHEY, CDR2 SMNVEV (reference sequence). The V end was cut by 6 bases, the J end by 6 bases, with 15 bases between. CDR3 amino acids: CASSWGGGPEQYF. The CDR3 bases are TGTGCCAGCAGCTGGGGAGGAGGCCCCGAGCAGTACTTC.